These T cell receptor beta chains were read from a single sample in a study of blood T cell repertoires in COVID-19. Sequencing used immunoSEQ multiplex PCR; TCRdb keeps in-frame clones, though not all of them. The sample shows around 94,000 clones, 80% to 95% of them seen only once. The sequencing input was peripheral blood. The origin of the receptors is a woman between 45 and 65 years old with COVID-19, enrolled during active disease. CDR3s include the opening cysteine and the closing phenylalanine or tryptophan. A D gene is named only where the DNA matches it firmly. Clone size is stated in some rows and not others, as once, few, many or a class when expanded.

v_call	d_call	clone_size	j_call	cdr3_aa	cdr3_nt
TRBV30	NA	few	TRBJ1-6	CAWSRFSPRGHNSPLHF	TGTGCCTGGAGTAGATTTTCCCCCAGGGGTCATAATTCACCCCTCCACTTT
TRBV18	TRBD1	NA	TRBJ1-2	CASSPRDFDRDNYGYTF	TGTGCCAGCTCACCACGGGATTTCGACAGGGACAACTATGGCTACACCTTC
TRBV9	TRBD1	NA	TRBJ2-3	CASSRDRGRDTQYF	TGTGCCAGCAGCCGGGACAGGGGAAGGGATACGCAGTATTTT
TRBV5-6	TRBD2	NA	TRBJ2-7	CASSWGLAGGLGEQYF	TGTGCCAGCAGTTGGGGACTAGCGGGGGGACTCGGCGAGCAGTACTTC
TRBV7-9	NA	NA	TRBJ1-5	CASSSPGQPQHF	TGTGCCAGCAGCTCCCCCGGTCAGCCCCAGCATTTT
TRBV5-1	TRBD1	NA	TRBJ1-1	CASSGMTGASEAFF	TGCGCCAGCAGCGGAATGACAGGGGCTTCGGAAGCTTTCTTT
TRBV15	TRBD2	NA	TRBJ2-1	CATSRASGGPSSYNEQFF	TGTGCCACCAGCAGGGCTAGCGGGGGCCCGAGCTCCTACAATGAGCAGTTCTTC
TRBV11-2	TRBD1	NA	TRBJ1-6	CASSLIRDRVSPLHF	TGTGCCAGCAGCTTAATCCGGGACAGGGTTTCACCCCTCCACTTT
TRBV10-1	NA	NA	TRBJ1-2	CASIEQGSYGYTF	TGCGCCAGCATAGAACAGGGTTCCTATGGCTACACCTTC
TRBV19	NA	NA	TRBJ1-6	CASSMGHKNTYNSPLHF	TGTGCCAGTAGTATGGGACATAAAAACACCTATAATTCACCCCTCCACTTT
TRBV6-5	NA	NA	TRBJ1-1	CASRPLQTTDTEAFF	TGTGCCAGCAGGCCGCTACAGACGACAGACACTGAAGCTTTCTTT
TRBV6-4	TRBD1	NA	TRBJ2-7	CASSLDRGDEQYF	TGTGCCAGCAGCCTCGACAGGGGGGACGAGCAGTACTTC
TRBV5-6	TRBD1	NA	TRBJ2-7	CASSWRGTGDYEQYF	TGTGCCAGCAGCTGGCGAGGGACAGGGGACTACGAGCAGTACTTC
TRBV5-1	NA	NA	TRBJ1-6	CASSLGVNSPLHF	TGCGCCAGCAGCCTCGGGGTTAATTCACCCCTCCACTTT
TRBV30	TRBD1	NA	TRBJ1-3	CAWAFQGARGNTIYF	TGTGCCTGGGCATTTCAGGGGGCAAGGGGAAACACCATATATTTT
TRBV5-4	NA	NA	TRBJ1-1	CASSLETPNTEAFF	TGTGCCAGCAGCTTGGAGACACCAAACACTGAAGCTTTCTTT
TRBV7-2	NA	once	TRBJ2-2	CASTFEIGELFF	TGTGCCAGCACCTTCGAGATCGGGGAGCTGTTTTTT
TRBV11-3	TRBD1	NA	TRBJ2-7	CASSITGGGEQYF	TGTGCCAGCAGCATAACAGGGGGCGGCGAGCAGTACTTC
TRBV21-1	NA	NA	TRBJ1-1	CASSLRTGVGQNTEAFF	TGTGCCAGCAGCTTACGGACAGGGGTTGGGCAGAACACTGAAGCTTTCTTT
TRBV7-8	TRBD2	NA	TRBJ2-3	CASSFAYGGVDPNTDTQYF	TGTGCCAGCAGCTTTGCCTACGGGGGGGTAGATCCGAACACAGATACGCAGTATTTT
TRBV21-1	NA	NA	TRBJ1-5	CASSKGYGDRRTNSNQPQHF	TGTGCCAGCAGCAAAGGGTACGGGGACAGGAGAACAAATAGCAATCAGCCCCAGCATTTT
TRBV5-1	TRBD1	NA	TRBJ2-5	CASSVAGGTGETQYF	TGCGCCAGCAGCGTTGCAGGGGGAACGGGAGAGACCCAGTACTTC
TRBV20-1	NA	NA	TRBJ1-2	CSARDVQLQAF	TGCAGTGCTAGAGATGTGCAGCTCCAGGCTTTC
TRBV19	TRBD1	NA	TRBJ2-1	CASGTASYNEQFF	TGTGCCAGTGGGACAGCCTCCTACAATGAGCAGTTCTTC
TRBV12-3/TRBV12-4	NA	NA	TRBJ1-2	CASSQTVYGYTF	TGTGCCAGCAGCCAGACAGTTTATGGCTACACCTTC
TRBV9	TRBD1	NA	TRBJ2-7	CASSSFGTGLSYEQYF	TGTGCCAGCAGCTCGTTCGGGACAGGGCTCTCCTACGAGCAGTACTTC
TRBV20-1	NA	NA	TRBJ1-1	CSAKWQTEAFF	TGCAGTGCTAAGTGGCAAACTGAAGCTTTCTTT
TRBV5-6	TRBD1	NA	TRBJ2-6	CASSLAEQGALTGANVLTF	TGTGCCAGCAGCTTGGCGGAACAGGGGGCCCTTACTGGGGCCAACGTCCTGACTTTC
TRBV2	NA	NA	TRBJ1-1	CASDPGNTEAFF	TGTGCCAGCGACCCGGGTAACACTGAAGCTTTCTTT
TRBV20-1	NA	NA	TRBJ1-2	CSASNDSYPHYGYTF	TGCAGTGCGAGTAACGACAGCTACCCCCACTATGGCTACACCTTC
TRBV24-1	NA	NA	TRBJ1-2	CATSDWGRDYGYTF	TGTGCCACCAGTGATTGGGGCAGGGACTATGGCTACACCTTC
TRBV6-5	NA	once	TRBJ1-6	CASSLASFSPLHF	TGTGCCAGCTCGTTAGCGAGTTTTTCACCCCTCCACTTT
TRBV5-1	NA	NA	TRBJ1-2	CASREGNYGYTF	TGCGCCAGCAGGGAGGGGAACTATGGCTACACCTTC
TRBV7-6	TRBD1	NA	TRBJ2-2	CASSLASPPGQVPSNTGELFF	TGTGCCAGCAGCTTAGCTAGTCCCCCGGGACAGGTACCTTCGAACACCGGGGAGCTGTTTTTT
TRBV29-1	NA	NA	TRBJ2-7	CSVLQGLNDEQYF	TGCAGCGTGCTCCAGGGGTTGAACGACGAGCAGTACTTC
TRBV6-6	NA	NA	TRBJ1-1	CASSFSDRNTEAFF	TGTGCCAGCAGTTTTTCTGACAGGAACACTGAAGCTTTCTTT
TRBV6-6	NA	NA	TRBJ2-7	CASTWAGYLYEQYF	TGTGCCAGCACCTGGGCGGGTTACCTCTACGAGCAGTACTTC
TRBV7-9	NA	NA	TRBJ2-1	CASSFGSEQFF	TGTGCCAGCAGCTTTGGTAGTGAGCAGTTCTTC
TRBV21-1	NA	NA	TRBJ1-5	CASRQGNQPQHF	TGTGCCAGCAGGCAGGGGAATCAGCCCCAGCATTTT
TRBV6-1	NA	once	TRBJ2-7	CASSEGTGLNRVEDF	TGTGCCAGCAGTGAAGGAACGGGGCTAAACAGGGTCGAGGACTTC
TRBV19	TRBD1	few	TRBJ1-4	CASTRRRDRNEKLFF	TGTGCCAGTACTAGACGACGGGACAGGAATGAAAAACTGTTTTTT
TRBV15	TRBD1	NA	TRBJ1-6	CATSRAGTGDSPLHF	TGTGCCACCAGCAGAGCCGGGACAGGGGATTCACCCCTCCACTTT
TRBV6-2/TRBV6-3	NA	NA	TRBJ2-7	CASSAVGGGDYEQYF	TGTGCCAGCAGTGCGGTCGGGGGTGGGGATTACGAGCAGTACTTC
TRBV10-1	TRBD1	NA	TRBJ2-1	CASRQGAKEQFF	TGCGCCAGCAGGCAGGGGGCTAAGGAGCAGTTCTTC
TRBV19	NA	NA	TRBJ1-1	CASSIGNTEAFF	TGTGCCAGTAGTATCGGGAACACTGAAGCTTTCTTT
TRBV28	NA	NA	TRBJ1-2	CASSLRGAGGYTF	TGTGCCAGCAGTTTGAGGGGCGCGGGAGGCTACACCTTC
TRBV5-6	TRBD1	NA	TRBJ2-7	CASSRRDRTYEQYF	TGTGCCAGCAGCCGTAGGGACAGAACCTACGAGCAGTACTTC
TRBV15	NA	NA	TRBJ1-2	CATSPEQFNYGYTF	TGTGCCACCAGCCCGGAACAGTTTAACTATGGCTACACCTTC